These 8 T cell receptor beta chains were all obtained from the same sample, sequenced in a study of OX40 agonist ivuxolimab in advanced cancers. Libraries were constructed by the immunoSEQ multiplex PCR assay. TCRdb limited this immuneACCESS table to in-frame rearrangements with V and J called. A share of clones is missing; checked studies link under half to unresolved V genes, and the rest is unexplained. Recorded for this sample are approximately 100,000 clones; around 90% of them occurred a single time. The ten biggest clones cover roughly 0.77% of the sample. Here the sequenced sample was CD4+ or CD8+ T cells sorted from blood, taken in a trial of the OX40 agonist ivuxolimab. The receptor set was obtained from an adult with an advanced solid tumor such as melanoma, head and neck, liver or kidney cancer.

The CDR3 DNA reads TGTGCCAGCAGTTTAACGGTCCTTAATCAGCCCCAGCATTTT. This sequence encodes CASSLTVLNQPQHF. This rearrangement joins TRBV27 to TRBJ1-5; D call uncertain. This CDR3 has 14 amino acids. V shed 2 bases and J shed 4 bases, with 9 bases lying between them. Germline values: CDR1 MNHEY, CDR2 SMNVEV (reference sequence).

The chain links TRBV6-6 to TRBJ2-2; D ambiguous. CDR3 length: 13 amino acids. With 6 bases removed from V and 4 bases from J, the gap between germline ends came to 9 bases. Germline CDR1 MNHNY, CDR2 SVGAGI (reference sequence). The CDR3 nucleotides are TGTGCCAGCAGCCCTTCGAGCACCGGGGAGCTGTTTTTT. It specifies CASSPSSTGELFF.

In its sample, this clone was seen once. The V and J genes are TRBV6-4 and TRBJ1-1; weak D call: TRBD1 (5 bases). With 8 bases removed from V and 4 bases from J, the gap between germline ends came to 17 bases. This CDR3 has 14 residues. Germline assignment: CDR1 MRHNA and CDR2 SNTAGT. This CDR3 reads CASLRPRGGTEAFF. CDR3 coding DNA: TGTGCCAGCCTTAGGCCGAGGGGTGGCACTGAAGCTTTCTTT.

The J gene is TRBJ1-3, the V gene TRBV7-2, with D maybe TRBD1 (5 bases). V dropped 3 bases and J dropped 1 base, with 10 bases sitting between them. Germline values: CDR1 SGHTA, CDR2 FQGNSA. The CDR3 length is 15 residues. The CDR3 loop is CASSFGGASGNTIYF. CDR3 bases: TGTGCCAGCAGCTTCGGTGGGGCATCTGGAAACACCATATATTTT.

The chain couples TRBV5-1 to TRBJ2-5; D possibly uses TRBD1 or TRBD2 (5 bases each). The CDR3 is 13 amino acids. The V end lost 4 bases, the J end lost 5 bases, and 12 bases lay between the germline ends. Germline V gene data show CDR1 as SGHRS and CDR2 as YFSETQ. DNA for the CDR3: TGCGCCAGCAGCCCGAGGGGTCCGGAGACCCAGTACTTC. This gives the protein CASSPRGPETQYF.

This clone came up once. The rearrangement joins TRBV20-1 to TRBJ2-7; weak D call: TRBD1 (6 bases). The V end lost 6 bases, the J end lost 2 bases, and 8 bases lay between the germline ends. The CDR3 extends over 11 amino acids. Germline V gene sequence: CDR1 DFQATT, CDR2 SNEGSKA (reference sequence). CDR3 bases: TGCAGTGCCGGACAGCCCTACGAGCAGTACTTC. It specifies CSAGQPYEQYF.

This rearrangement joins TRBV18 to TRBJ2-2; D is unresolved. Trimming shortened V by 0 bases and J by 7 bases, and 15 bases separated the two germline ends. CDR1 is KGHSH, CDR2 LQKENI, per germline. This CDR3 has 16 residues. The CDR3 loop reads CASSPPAGAEGGELFF. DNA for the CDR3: TGTGCCAGCTCACCACCGGCAGGAGCCGAAGGCGGGGAGCTGTTTTTT.

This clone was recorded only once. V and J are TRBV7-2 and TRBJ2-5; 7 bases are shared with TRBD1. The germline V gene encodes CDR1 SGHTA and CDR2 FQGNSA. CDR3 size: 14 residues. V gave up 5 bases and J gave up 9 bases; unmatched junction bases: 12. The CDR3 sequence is CASSPRQGEWAQYF. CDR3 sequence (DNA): TGTGCCAGCAGCCCAAGACAGGGTGAATGGGCCCAGTACTTC.